This T cell receptor beta chain was sequenced for a study of blood T cell repertoires in COVID-19. For the study at large: The cDNA or gDNA used as material had been derived from T cells, B-cell-depleted T cells, or PBMCs.

Germline lookup yields CDR1 MNHEY and CDR2 SMNVEV (reference sequence). The CDR3 contains 14 residues. Trimming took off 5 bases at V and 5 bases at J, with 13 bases between the two ends. In the original processing: Counts of nucleated cells, estimated from reference gene primer amplification, were obtained. Produced via immunoSEQ multiplex PCR; TCRdb's table is partial and in-frame only. From that table come the V and J calls and clone size; the DNA was used to work out D and trimming. Among about 380,000 clones listed, more than 75% were seen once. V is TRBV27 and J is TRBJ2-1, with D possibly matching TRBD2 (6 bases). The sequenced sample was peripheral blood. The clonotype comes from a human donor with acute or convalescent COVID-19. The donor label of this sample is uncertain. CDR3 nucleotide sequence: TGTGCCAGCAGTCCCGGGAGCGACCACAATGAGCAGTTCTTC. Protein: CASSPGSDHNEQFF.